The entry that follows covers one TCR beta chain sequence. Its antigen is as yet unknown. Profiling relied on immunoSEQ multiplex PCR, and the TCRdb table lists in-frame clones only, not all of them. The sample includes just under 65,000 clones, 90% seen only once; the top ten take approximately 1.5%. The record originates from a study of graft-versus-host responses after intestinal transplantation. For the study at large: Among the recipients, all got anti-thymocyte globulin induction and then tacrolimus and steroids for two to four years.

J lost 2 bases, V lost 3 bases, and 11 bases had no gene match. Germline V gene sequence: CDR1 LNHDA, CDR2 SQIVND (reference sequence). This CDR3 comprises 18 residues. The TCR was taken from a human donor who was the organ donor for an intestinal transplant. Sample: unstimulated CD8+ T cells sorted from spleen or lymph node cells, taken before transplant. This chain joins TRBV19 and TRBJ1-5; TRBD1 matches at 9 bases. The CDR3 DNA reads as TGTGCCAGTAGTATTAGGGACAGGGCCCAAAGTCGCAATCAGCCCCAGCATTTT. Translated: CASSIRDRAQSRNQPQHF. Complete variable domain (other parts from reference TRBV19 and TRBJ1-5): DGGITQSPKYLFRKEGQNVTLSCEQNLNHDAMYWYRQDPGQGLRLIYYSQIVNDFQKGDIAEGYSVSREKKESFPLTVTSAQKNPTAFYLCASSIRDRAQSRNQPQHFGDGTRLSIL.